This is a list of T cell receptor beta chains from one sample in a study of shared clonotypes between healthy human individuals. The repertoire was sequenced with immunoSEQ multiplex PCR; TCRdb's copy has only in-frame clones and lacks some. The sample lists roughly 770,000 clones, around 96% seen once, with less than 0.25% in the top ten. The sample consisted of naive CD8+ T cells sorted from blood. All receptors come from a young man in good health. Both conserved end residues are part of each CDR3. A D gene is named only where the DNA matches it firmly. Expanded clones are given a class, and other clones once, few, many or no size at all.

CASSVEGTGVIGGTEAFF	TGTGCCAGCAGCGTAGAGGGAACAGGGGTTATTGGAGGCACTGAAGCTTTCTTT	18	TRBD1	NA	TRBV9	TRBJ1-1
CASRNPDRAGELFF	TGCGCCAGCAGGAACCCAGACAGGGCCGGGGAGCTGTTTTTT	14	TRBD1	NA	TRBV10-2	TRBJ2-2
CATSRVRGDEQYF	TGTGCCACCAGCAGAGTCCGAGGGGACGAGCAGTACTTC	13	NA	NA	TRBV15	TRBJ2-7
CASSERGQGPSQGGNQPQHF	TGTGCCAGCAGTGAGCGGGGGCAGGGGCCCTCCCAAGGAGGCAATCAGCCCCAGCATTTT	20	NA	once	TRBV2	TRBJ1-5
CASSVDGTGFAYEQYF	TGTGCCAGCAGCGTAGACGGGACAGGGTTTGCGTACGAGCAGTACTTC	16	TRBD1	NA	TRBV9	TRBJ2-7
CASSYLTGNGNTIYF	TGTGCCAGCAGCTATCTGACAGGAAATGGAAACACCATATATTTT	15	NA	NA	TRBV7-2	TRBJ1-3
CAWSQGQASGELFF	TGTGCCTGGAGCCAGGGACAGGCGAGCGGGGAGCTGTTTTTT	14	TRBD1	NA	TRBV30	TRBJ2-2
CASSSPSQEDEKLFF	TGTGCCAGCAGCTCACCGTCACAGGAAGATGAAAAACTGTTTTTT	15	NA	NA	TRBV7-8	TRBJ1-4
CASSTRLGEAQPQHF	TGTGCCAGCAGCACCCGATTAGGGGAGGCTCAGCCCCAGCATTTT	15	NA	NA	TRBV11-1	TRBJ1-5
CASSPAGGAPYEQYF	TGTGCCAGCAGCCCCGCTGGTGGGGCCCCCTACGAGCAGTACTTC	15	NA	NA	TRBV7-3	TRBJ2-7
CASSGWTSGRDFDEQFF	TGCGCCAGCAGCGGATGGACTAGCGGGAGGGATTTCGATGAGCAGTTCTTC	17	TRBD2	NA	TRBV5-1	TRBJ2-1
CASRPAVEQYF	TGTGCCAGCAGACCAGCGGTCGAGCAGTACTTC	11	NA	once	TRBV7-2	TRBJ2-7
CASSQDGQYNEQFF	TGCGCCAGCAGCCAAGATGGACAGTACAATGAGCAGTTCTTC	14	NA	NA	TRBV4-1	TRBJ2-1
CASSIDGGQGYEQYF	TGTGCCAGTAGTATAGATGGGGGACAGGGCTACGAGCAGTACTTC	15	TRBD1	NA	TRBV19	TRBJ2-7
CSVTQGGGYGYTF	TGCAGCGTTACCCAGGGTGGGGGCTATGGCTACACCTTC	13	NA	NA	TRBV29-1	TRBJ1-2
CASSFQLTEQFF	TGTGCCAGCAGTTTTCAGCTTACCGAGCAGTTCTTC	12	NA	NA	TRBV27	TRBJ2-1